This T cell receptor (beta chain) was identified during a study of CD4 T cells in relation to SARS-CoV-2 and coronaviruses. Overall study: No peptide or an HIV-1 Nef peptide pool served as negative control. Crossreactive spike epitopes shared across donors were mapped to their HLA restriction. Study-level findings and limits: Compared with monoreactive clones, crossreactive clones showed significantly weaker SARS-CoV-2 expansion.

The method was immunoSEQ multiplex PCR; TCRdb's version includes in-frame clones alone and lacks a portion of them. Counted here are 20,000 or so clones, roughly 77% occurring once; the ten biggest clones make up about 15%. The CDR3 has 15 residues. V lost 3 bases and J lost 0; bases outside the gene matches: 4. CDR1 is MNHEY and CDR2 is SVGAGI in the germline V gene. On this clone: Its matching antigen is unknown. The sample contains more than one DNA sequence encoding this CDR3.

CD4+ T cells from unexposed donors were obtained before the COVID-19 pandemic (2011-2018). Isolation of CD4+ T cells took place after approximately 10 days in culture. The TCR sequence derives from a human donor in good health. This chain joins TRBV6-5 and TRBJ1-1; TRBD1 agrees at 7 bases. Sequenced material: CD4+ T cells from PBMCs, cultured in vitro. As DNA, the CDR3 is TGTGCCAGCAGTTATTCCGGGACAGTGAACACTGAAGCTTTCTTT. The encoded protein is CASSYSGTVNTEAFF.